This is a list of T cell receptor beta chains from one sample in a study of graft-versus-host responses after intestinal transplantation. These TCRs' antigens remain unknown. Using immunoSEQ multiplex PCR, the repertoire was profiled, and TCRdb retains in-frame clones only, with some absent. This sample has about 110,000 clones, with around 95% found just once. The specimen was unstimulated CD8+ T cells sorted from spleen or lymph node cells, collected before intestinal transplant. The receptors derive from a human donor who received an intestinal transplant. Each CDR3 is given with its conserved first and last residue. The D gene is left open where the match is weak. Clone size is stated in some rows and not others, as once, few, many or a class when expanded.

v_gene	abundance	d_gene	j_gene	CDR3aa	CDR3nt
TRBV6-5	once	NA	TRBJ1-1	CASSENPRGTEAFF	TGTGCCAGCAGTGAAAACCCCAGGGGCACTGAAGCTTTCTTT
TRBV12-5	NA	TRBD1	TRBJ2-7	CASAIGQGANYF	TGTGCTAGTGCCATAGGACAGGGGGCTAATTACTTC
TRBV27	NA	TRBD1	TRBJ1-1	CASSPGQGMVEAFF	TGTGCCAGCAGTCCGGGACAGGGGATGGTTGAAGCTTTCTTT
TRBV27	NA	NA	TRBJ2-1	CASSPSYNEQFF	TGTGCCAGCAGTCCTTCCTACAATGAGCAGTTCTTC
TRBV10-3	NA	NA	TRBJ2-4	CAIGREAKNIQYF	TGTGCCATCGGTAGGGAAGCCAAAAACATTCAGTACTTC
TRBV5-1	NA	TRBD2	TRBJ2-3	CASSSTSAPLISTDTQYF	TGCGCCAGCAGCTCTACTAGCGCTCCTCTCATTTCCACAGATACGCAGTATTTT
TRBV6-1	NA	TRBD1	TRBJ2-1	CASSEGDRLYNEQFF	TGTGCCAGCAGTGAGGGGGACAGGCTATACAATGAGCAGTTCTTC
TRBV5-6	NA	NA	TRBJ1-5	CASSLLGGKNQPQHF	TGTGCCAGCAGCTTGTTAGGGGGGAAAAATCAGCCCCAGCATTTT
TRBV10-1	NA	TRBD2	TRBJ2-4	CASSEARNATTGTSGLLAKNIQYF	TGCGCCAGCAGTGAAGCCAGGAATGCTACTACGGGGACTAGCGGGCTACTAGCCAAAAACATTCAGTACTTC
TRBV28	NA	NA	TRBJ2-1	CASSLIRDNEQFF	TGTGCCAGCAGTTTAATACGGGACAATGAGCAGTTCTTC
TRBV30	NA	NA	TRBJ1-1	CAWSLGENTEAFF	TGTGCCTGGAGCCTGGGGGAGAACACTGAAGCTTTCTTT
TRBV19	once	NA	TRBJ2-3	CASSMIVVTSTDTQYF	TGTGCCAGTAGTATGATTGTCGTAACTAGCACAGATACGCAGTATTTT
TRBV10-1	NA	TRBD1	TRBJ2-7	CASSESGTGDDEQYF	TGCGCCAGCAGTGAGTCGGGGACAGGGGACGACGAGCAGTACTTC
TRBV19	NA	TRBD1	TRBJ2-7	CASSAPGTGNFYEQYF	TGTGCCAGTAGTGCCCCCGGGACAGGAAATTTCTACGAGCAGTACTTC
TRBV6-6	few	NA	TRBJ1-2	CASSYSGGNYGYTF	TGTGCCAGCAGTTACTCTGGGGGCAACTATGGCTACACCTTC